What follows are 15 T cell receptor beta chains derived from one specimen sequenced in a study of regulatory T cells in long-lasting Graves disease (dated by TCRdb to about 2021). The library was prepared using multiplex PCR. The listed sequencing device is Illumina HiSeq 4000. CDR3 regions were amplified by Arm-PCR with iRepertoire HTBI primers to construct TCR beta libraries. In-frame beta chains were kept once TCRdb had trimmed the public reads at Q25 with fastp and called clones with MiXCR. Each record represents a unique CDR3 protein, reported with the most common genes and DNA among its rows. The sample contains roughly 380,000 distinct CDR3 sequences, less than 20% of them found a single time. The ten largest clones represent over 20% of the sample. The time point label, read with the paper, signifies: newly diagnosed GD, antithyroid drugs for less than 3 months. For both TCR sequencing and RNA sequencing, RNA was extracted from PBMCs in TRIzol.

This sample comprised peripheral blood mononuclear cells (PBMCs), obtained at new diagnosis, from a patient treated with antithyroid drugs. The receptors stem from a female donor with Graves disease.

This clonotype was picked up a small number of times. The rearrangement links TRBV20-1 to TRBJ2-7; D perhaps matches TRBD2 (6 bases). Per germline, CDR1 DFQATT and CDR2 SNEGSKA (reference sequence). V was shortened by 3 bases and J by 6 bases, with 12 bases between the two germline ends. The CDR3 is made up of 12 amino acids. The CDR3: CSASPTSIEQYF. The CDR3 DNA follows: TGCAGTGCTAGCCCGACTAGTATCGAGCAGTACTTC.

This clonotype was counted at least ten times. The chain joins TRBV5-6 to TRBJ1-2, with 8 bases that match TRBD1. Trimming took 0 bases from V and 6 from J; bases not matched to a gene: 4. CDR3 size: 14 residues. Germline CDR1 and CDR2: SGHDT and YYEEEE. CDR3 in DNA: TGTGCCAGCAGCTTGGGGGGACAGGCTCATGGCTACACCTTC. It codes for CASSLGGQAHGYTF. The full variable domain, completed using reference TRBV5-6 and TRBJ1-2, is DAGVTQSPTHLIKTRGQQVTLRCSPKSGHDTVSWYQQALGQGPQFIFQYYEEEERQRGNFPDRFSGHQFPNYSSELNVNALLLGDSALYLCASSLGGQAHGYTFGSGTRLTVV.

Comment on this clonotype: With a far larger clone one base away, a read error is the likely cause. The genes are TRBV7-2 and TRBJ1-1; perhaps TRBD1 as D (5 bases). The CDR3 has 15 residues. V lost 10 bases to trimming and J lost 4 bases, with 22 bases between them. The germline V gene encodes CDR1 SGHTA and CDR2 FQGNSA. In nucleotides, the CDR3 is TGTGCCAACAGACCGATCACGGGGGATCTCACTGAAGCTTTCTTT. Amino acids: CANRPITGDLTEAFF.

CDR3 amino acids: CASSFHSVSYEQYF. In nucleotides, the CDR3 is TGTGCCAGCAGTTTTCACAGCGTCTCCTACGAGCAGTACTTC. The rearrangement joins TRBV28 to TRBJ2-7; D remains unclear. Germline CDR1 and CDR2: MDHEN and SYDVKM. The V gene lost 3 bases and the J gene lost 0 bases, with 9 bases spanning the gap. The CDR3 is 14 residues long.

This clonotype came up many times. The V gene is TRBV7-2, the J gene TRBJ2-1; the match to TRBD1 covers 8 bases. Germline CDR1 and CDR2: SGHTA and FQGNSA. The CDR3 spans 15 residues. V was clipped by 5 bases and J by 7 bases; unmatched bases: 10. CDR3 coding DNA: TGTGCCAGCAGCCGGGACAGGTTTGGTGGGAATGAGCAGTTCTTC. Translated: CASSRDRFGGNEQFF.

The rearrangement uses TRBV30 and TRBJ1-2; D possibly corresponds to TRBD1 (5 bases). V dropped 3 bases and J dropped 3 bases, with 11 bases sitting between them. Germline V CDR1 and CDR2: GTSNPN, SVGIG (reference sequence). The CDR3 loop spans 13 amino acids. The CDR3 region is CAWRDTFDYGYTF. DNA for the CDR3: TGTGCCTGGAGGGACACCTTCGACTATGGCTACACCTTC.

This clonotype showed up many times. V and J are TRBV4-1 and TRBJ1-1; perhaps TRBD1 as D (5 bases). The CDR3 runs 14 residues. Deletions cut 0 bases from V and 0 bases from J, with 5 bases between. In germline, CDR1 is MGHRA, CDR2 YSYEKL. The CDR3 region is CASSQEQVNTEAFF. The CDR3 DNA sequence: TGCGCCAGCAGCCAAGAACAGGTGAACACTGAAGCTTTCTTT.

The sample holds many counts of this clonotype. The chain links TRBV6-5 to TRBJ1-5; D is possibly TRBD1 (6 bases). V gave up 2 bases and J gave up 0 bases, with 11 bases separating them. The CDR3 length is 16 residues. Germline assignment: CDR1 MNHEY and CDR2 SVGAGI. CDR3 nucleotides: TGTGCCAGCAGTTACGGTGGACAGTATAGCAATCAGCCCCAGCATTTT. This translates into CASSYGGQYSNQPQHF.

The table lists this clonotype with many counts. The chain is built from TRBV5-1 and TRBJ2-3, with no clear D. CDR1 SGHRS and CDR2 YFSETQ come from the germline V gene. The germline V and J ends were trimmed by 4 bases and 0 bases, with 12 bases remaining between them. The CDR3 covers 15 residues. The CDR3 nucleotides are TGCGCCAGCAGCCAGGAGCTACAGAGCACAGATACGCAGTATTTT. It yields the protein CASSQELQSTDTQYF.

This clonotype has ten or more counts. This chain links TRBV11-1 with TRBJ2-3; weak D call: TRBD1 (5 bases). This CDR3 is 15 amino acids long. Trimming pared 4 bases from V and 2 bases from J, leaving 13 bases between. CDR1 and CDR2 from the germline V gene are SGHAT and FQDESV (reference sequence). DNA of the CDR3: TGTGCCAGCAGCTCGACAGCATCTATCACAGATACGCAGTATTTT. It is translated as CASSSTASITDTQYF.

This clonotype was observed at least ten times. The gene calls are TRBV2 and TRBJ1-1; D remains ambiguous. The CDR3 spans 11 residues. Germline CDR1 and CDR2: SNHLY and FYNNEI. V was clipped by 8 bases and J by 7 bases, with 11 bases between them. CDR3 sequence (DNA): TGTGCCAGCGCAGCTGCTTATGAAGCTTTCTTT. Amino acids: CASAAAYEAFF.

This clonotype has ten or more counts. The V gene is TRBV12-3 or TRBV12-4, the J gene TRBJ1-1; the D is unclear. There are 13 residues in the CDR3. Trimming removed 3 bases at V and 5 bases at J, with 10 bases between. CDR3 amino acids: CASSFQVGTEAFF. The CDR3 DNA reads TGTGCCAGCAGTTTTCAGGTGGGAACTGAAGCTTTCTTT.

This clonotype turned up a few times. The chain recombines TRBV15 with TRBJ1-4; 8 positions agree with TRBD1. CDR1 and CDR2 from the germline V gene are LNHNV and YYDKDF (reference sequence). Germline trimming cut 0 bases from V and 0 bases from J; bases unmatched to any gene: 3. The CDR3 length is 17 residues. The CDR3 region has the DNA TGTGCCACCAGCAGAGATCCACAGGGGGCAACTAATGAAAAACTGTTTTTT. It specifies CATSRDPQGATNEKLFF.

This clonotype was observed many times. As DNA, the CDR3 is TGTGCCAGCAGTTATGGACACCGCTACGAGCAGTACTTC. The encoded protein is CASSYGHRYEQYF. The rearrangement uses TRBV27 and TRBJ2-7, with a weak D call TRBD1 (5 bases). The CDR3 is 13 amino acids. Per the germline V gene, CDR1 is MNHEY and CDR2 is SMNVEV (reference sequence). V lost 4 bases and J lost 3, with 10 bases in between.

This clonotype was counted many times. CDR3 nucleotides: TGTGCCAGCCGACTCCCGACAGCGAACACTGAAGCTTTCTTT. Translation gives CASRLPTANTEAFF. The chain has TRBV6-1 and TRBJ1-1; D possibly corresponds to TRBD1 (5 bases). Germline-derived CDR1 and CDR2 are MNHNS and SASEGT. This CDR3 spans 14 amino acids. The V gene lost 8 bases and the J gene lost 1 base, with 14 bases spanning the gap.